This TCR beta chain was profiled in a study of T cell repertoires in cytomegalovirus infection. Study context: Recently identified HLA-C-restricted CMV epitopes and well-studied HLA-B-restricted CMV epitopes were used by the study. Public TCR beta signatures indicated both CMV infection and matching HLA type.

The study's findings and limits: There were HLA-C-restricted CMV-specific TCR beta clonotypes dominating the ex vivo response. Based on cumulative public TCR beta family frequency, carriers of CMV plus the relevant HLA were identified.

There are a few counts of this clonotype. Its antigen is as yet unknown. From germline, CDR1 is SEHNR and CDR2 FQNEAQ (reference sequence). V dropped 2 bases and J dropped 9 bases, with 17 bases sitting between them. The CDR3 runs 15 residues. One entry per CDR3 protein, called by TCRdb with MiXCR from the reads. The data show approximately 600,000 distinct CDR3 sequences, 40% seen once. The sample consisted of cultured PBMCs, taken from culture after CMV antigen stimulation. This clonotype was sampled from a human donor in good health (CMV status not recorded). Some clones in this sample may be carry-over from other donors' samples. The chain recombines TRBV7-9 with TRBJ2-1, with D possibly being TRBD1 (6 bases). The CDR3 loop is CASSLIGGQLPEQFF. The DNA for the CDR3 is TGTGCCAGCAGCTTAATAGGGGGTCAGTTACCTGAGCAGTTCTTC.